Following are 2 T cell receptor beta chains from one sample sequenced in a study of identical twins. From the 5' RACE reads, TCRdb called clonotypes with MiXCR, one entry per CDR3 protein. The sample lists 120,000 to 150,000 distinct CDR3 sequences; around 3.5% were seen once. Sequences were obtained from memory T cells sorted from blood. The receptor source for this set is a man aged 18-30 years in good health.

In this sample, this clonotype turned up many times. The chain couples TRBV9 to TRBJ1-1, with D unclear. Deletions cut 3 bases from V and 3 bases from J, with 9 bases between. The CDR3 sequence is 13 residues long. Germline values: CDR1 SGDLS, CDR2 YYNGEE. The CDR3 is CASSAREDTEAFF. In DNA form, the CDR3 reads TGTGCCAGCAGCGCTAGGGAGGACACTGAAGCTTTCTTT.

There are many counts of this clonotype. The V call is TRBV6-5, the J call TRBJ2-2; no clear D. Per germline, CDR1 MNHEY and CDR2 SVGAGI. Trimming removed 3 bases from V and 4 bases from J, with 12 bases in between. This CDR3 has 15 residues. CDR3 bases: TGTGCCAGCAGTTATTTCGGCACAACCACCGGGGAGCTGTTTTTT. It translates to CASSYFGTTTGELFF.